This is a list of T cell receptor beta chains from one sample in a study of blood T cell repertoires in COVID-19. Libraries were prepared by immunoSEQ multiplex PCR; TCRdb keeps only in-frame clonotypes and omits some of them. The repertoire consists of about 140,000 clones, with around 82% occurring once and the leading ten covering 7.5% to 8.5%. Sequencing input: peripheral blood. These receptors all come from a human donor in a cohort sampled during active COVID-19. The CDR3 runs from the conserved cysteine through the conserved F or W. The order of the fields is D gene, V gene, J gene, clone size, CDR3 protein. The D gene is left open where the match is weak. For some rows the clone size is stated as once, few or many, or as a class when expanded; others skip it.

d_gene: .
v_gene: TRBV27
j_gene: TRBJ1-2
abundance: few
CDR3aa: CASSGLHTLNYGYTF

d_gene: .
v_gene: TRBV3-1/TRBV3-2
j_gene: TRBJ2-3
abundance: .
CDR3aa: CASSHVSDTQYF

d_gene: .
v_gene: TRBV6-5
j_gene: TRBJ1-2
abundance: .
CDR3aa: CASSPQQGYYGYTF

d_gene: .
v_gene: TRBV19
j_gene: TRBJ2-7
abundance: .
CDR3aa: CASSMGRSVSYEQYF

d_gene: .
v_gene: TRBV19
j_gene: TRBJ1-1
abundance: once
CDR3aa: CASSYGGQATEAFF

d_gene: .
v_gene: TRBV9
j_gene: TRBJ1-3
abundance: .
CDR3aa: CASSLGGSPLPPGNTIYF

d_gene: .
v_gene: TRBV18
j_gene: TRBJ1-3
abundance: .
CDR3aa: CASSPRDKGNTIYF

d_gene: TRBD1
v_gene: TRBV2
j_gene: TRBJ2-1
abundance: .
CDR3aa: CASRDRGNEQFF

d_gene: .
v_gene: TRBV10-3
j_gene: TRBJ2-1
abundance: once
CDR3aa: CAISESQRGMKYNEQFF

d_gene: TRBD2
v_gene: TRBV4-1
j_gene: TRBJ2-1
abundance: .
CDR3aa: CASSRSSGDSYNEQFF

d_gene: TRBD1
v_gene: TRBV9
j_gene: TRBJ2-1
abundance: few
CDR3aa: CASSPQGASYNEQFF

d_gene: .
v_gene: TRBV6-5
j_gene: TRBJ1-2
abundance: once
CDR3aa: CASVYRDPTRGYTF

d_gene: .
v_gene: TRBV11-3
j_gene: TRBJ2-5
abundance: .
CDR3aa: CASSLREETQYF

d_gene: TRBD1
v_gene: TRBV6-5
j_gene: TRBJ2-2
abundance: .
CDR3aa: CASLGQGGTGELFF

d_gene: .
v_gene: TRBV3-1/TRBV3-2
j_gene: TRBJ2-3
abundance: .
CDR3aa: CASSQDRGGTGTDTQYF

d_gene: .
v_gene: TRBV7-2
j_gene: TRBJ2-7
abundance: .
CDR3aa: CASSLRGRSYEQYF

d_gene: .
v_gene: TRBV6-5
j_gene: TRBJ1-3
abundance: .
CDR3aa: CAVSTGGNTIYF

d_gene: TRBD1
v_gene: TRBV19
j_gene: TRBJ1-2
abundance: once
CDR3aa: CASSPTQQQGRGYTF

d_gene: TRBD1
v_gene: TRBV10-3
j_gene: TRBJ1-2
abundance: .
CDR3aa: CAIRRTGPLREGYTF

d_gene: .
v_gene: TRBV21-1
j_gene: TRBJ2-7
abundance: .
CDR3aa: CASSPFSGTGGYEQYF

d_gene: .
v_gene: TRBV25-1
j_gene: TRBJ2-3
abundance: .
CDR3aa: CASSAPRTSTDTQYF

d_gene: TRBD1
v_gene: TRBV7-2
j_gene: TRBJ2-7
abundance: .
CDR3aa: CASSFPLRGPASYEQYF

d_gene: TRBD2
v_gene: TRBV10-2
j_gene: TRBJ2-1
abundance: few
CDR3aa: CASSESRASGARDEQFF

d_gene: .
v_gene: TRBV7-9
j_gene: TRBJ1-4
abundance: .
CDR3aa: CASSPSDRGKLFF

d_gene: TRBD1
v_gene: TRBV18
j_gene: TRBJ1-2
abundance: .
CDR3aa: CASSPGAGGDYGYTF

d_gene: .
v_gene: TRBV5-4
j_gene: TRBJ1-2
abundance: .
CDR3aa: CASSQVQGTNYGYTF

d_gene: TRBD2
v_gene: TRBV19
j_gene: TRBJ2-5
abundance: .
CDR3aa: CASSTLAGGIETQYF

d_gene: .
v_gene: TRBV13
j_gene: TRBJ2-7
abundance: .
CDR3aa: CASSASQGSSYEQYF

d_gene: .
v_gene: TRBV5-1
j_gene: TRBJ1-2
abundance: .
CDR3aa: CASRPDTGGYGYTF

d_gene: TRBD2
v_gene: TRBV5-8
j_gene: TRBJ2-7
abundance: .
CDR3aa: CASSSAYGTSGYYEQYF

d_gene: TRBD1
v_gene: TRBV11-2
j_gene: TRBJ1-4
abundance: .
CDR3aa: CASSLGTGVGLFF

d_gene: .
v_gene: TRBV19
j_gene: TRBJ2-2
abundance: once
CDR3aa: CASRGRGTLLFF

d_gene: .
v_gene: TRBV18
j_gene: TRBJ1-1
abundance: once
CDR3aa: CASSSTGNTEAFF

d_gene: TRBD2
v_gene: TRBV11-2
j_gene: TRBJ2-7
abundance: .
CDR3aa: CASNPVGGYYEQYF

d_gene: TRBD2
v_gene: TRBV5-1
j_gene: TRBJ2-3
abundance: .
CDR3aa: CASSLVPSGDTQYF

d_gene: TRBD1
v_gene: TRBV5-1
j_gene: TRBJ2-7
abundance: .
CDR3aa: CASSTTGGNEQYF

d_gene: TRBD1
v_gene: TRBV5-1
j_gene: TRBJ2-7
abundance: few
CDR3aa: CASSLEGQPYEQYF

d_gene: .
v_gene: TRBV6-5
j_gene: TRBJ1-1
abundance: .
CDR3aa: CASSSAVNTEAFF

d_gene: TRBD2
v_gene: TRBV5-1
j_gene: TRBJ2-3
abundance: .
CDR3aa: CASRLVAGTRTDTQYF

d_gene: .
v_gene: TRBV2
j_gene: TRBJ2-2
abundance: .
CDR3aa: CASSRSGAGELFF

d_gene: .
v_gene: TRBV18
j_gene: TRBJ1-1
abundance: .
CDR3aa: CASSPRDTKNTEAFF

d_gene: .
v_gene: TRBV7-2
j_gene: TRBJ2-5
abundance: .
CDR3aa: CASSPSQETQYF

d_gene: .
v_gene: TRBV9
j_gene: TRBJ1-3
abundance: .
CDR3aa: CASSGGISTIYF